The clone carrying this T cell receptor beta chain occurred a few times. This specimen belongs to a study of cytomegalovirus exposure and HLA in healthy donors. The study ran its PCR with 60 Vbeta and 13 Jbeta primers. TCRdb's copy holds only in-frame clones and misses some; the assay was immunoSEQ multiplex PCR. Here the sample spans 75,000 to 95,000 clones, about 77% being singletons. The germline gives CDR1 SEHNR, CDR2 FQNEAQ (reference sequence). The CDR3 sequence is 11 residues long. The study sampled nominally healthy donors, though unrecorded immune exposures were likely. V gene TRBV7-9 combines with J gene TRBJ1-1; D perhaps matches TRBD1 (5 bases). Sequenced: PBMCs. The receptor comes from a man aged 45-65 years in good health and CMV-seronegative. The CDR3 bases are TGTGCTGGGGCGGAGAACACTGAAGCTTTCTTT. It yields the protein CAGAENTEAFF.